The rows below give T cell receptor beta chains drawn from one sample of a study of blood T cell repertoires in COVID-19. Some clones are missing from TCRdb's copy, which holds only in-frame ones; the method was immunoSEQ multiplex PCR. The table records 200,000 to 300,000 clones, 85% to 90% of them present only once. Sequenced sample: peripheral blood. The receptors come from a woman between 40 and 55 years old who had recovered from COVID-19. Each CDR3 is given with its conserved first and last residue. A D gene is named only where the DNA matches it firmly. The listing skips clone size in some rows; elsewhere it reads once, few, many or a size class.

>.|.|TRBJ2-7|TRBV3-1/TRBV3-2
TGTGCCAGCAGCCAAGATCGGGACGAGCAGTACTTC
CASSQDRDEQYF
>.|.|TRBJ2-2|TRBV7-8
TGTGCCAGCAGCTTAGGAGGTGAGGGCACGAACACCGGGGAGCTGTTTTTT
CASSLGGEGTNTGELFF
>TRBD1|.|TRBJ1-2|TRBV19
TGTGCCAGTTCCAGCGGGACAGGGGCCGGGCGTGGCTACACCTTC
CASSSGTGAGRGYTF
>.|.|TRBJ2-1|TRBV5-6
TGTGCCAGCAGCTTGGGTGTGGGGAGCTCCTACAATGAGCAGTTCTTC
CASSLGVGSSYNEQFF
>.|.|TRBJ1-1|TRBV3-1/TRBV3-2
TGTGCCAGCAGCCCAGGCACCCTGAACACTGAAGCTTTCTTT
CASSPGTLNTEAFF
>TRBD1|.|TRBJ1-6|TRBV6-5
TGTGCCAGCAGACGACAGGGGGCGCGTAATTCACCCCTCCACTTT
CASRRQGARNSPLHF
>.|.|TRBJ1-1|TRBV12-3/TRBV12-4
TGTGCCAGCAGTTGGGGCAGGAACACTGAAGCTTTCTTT
CASSWGRNTEAFF
>.|.|TRBJ1-1|TRBV7-8
TGTGCCAGCAGCGGTCGAGGCACTGAAGCTTTCTTT
CASSGRGTEAFF
>.|.|TRBJ1-1|TRBV5-5
TGTGCCAGCAGAGTTTCGGACAGCTACACTGAAGCTTTCTTT
CASRVSDSYTEAFF
>TRBD2|.|TRBJ2-2|TRBV6-5
TGTGCCAGCAGTTACCGGGGGGGGACCGGGGAGCTGTTTTTT
CASSYRGGTGELFF
>TRBD1|.|TRBJ1-4|TRBV9
TGTGCCAGCAGCACTCGGGACAGGGGAGAAAGGAATGAAAAACTGTTTTTT
CASSTRDRGERNEKLFF
>TRBD2|.|TRBJ2-5|TRBV18
TGTGCCAGCTCACCCCGACTAGCGGGGGGGCAAGAGACCCAGTACTTC
CASSPRLAGGQETQYF
>.|.|TRBJ2-1|TRBV21-1
TGTGCCAGCAGCAGCGGGGACAGCCGAATTCTTAAGAGCTCCTACAATGAGCAGTTCTTC
CASSSGDSRILKSSYNEQFF
>.|.|TRBJ1-1|TRBV30
TGTGCCTGGAGTCCTGGGGGGGGGTGGACTGAAGCTTTCTTT
CAWSPGGGWTEAFF
>TRBD1|.|TRBJ1-4|TRBV7-2
TGTGCCAGCAGCTTAATGACAGGGGGCGAAAAACTGTTTTTT
CASSLMTGGEKLFF
>.|few|TRBJ1-1|TRBV27
TGTGCCAGCAGACCGACAGGGAACACTGAAGCTTTCTTT
CASRPTGNTEAFF
>.|once|TRBJ1-1|TRBV18
TGTGCCAGCTCGACCGGGGGGAGTAACACTGAAGCTTTCTTT
CASSTGGSNTEAFF
>TRBD1|.|TRBJ1-1|TRBV19
TGTGCCAGTAGTCCGGGGACAGGGGGAAGAACTGAAGCTTTCTTT
CASSPGTGGRTEAFF
>.|.|TRBJ1-4|TRBV6-5
TGTGCCAGCAGCCCCAGCGGAGGGGAGGGGGAAAAACTGTTTTTT
CASSPSGGEGEKLFF
>.|.|TRBJ2-1|TRBV20-1
TGCAGTGCTAGAGAGGCCGATGAGCAGTTCTTC
CSAREADEQFF
>TRBD1|.|TRBJ2-7|TRBV10-1
TGCGCCAGCAGTGTTGGGACAGGGGAGTACGAGCAGTACTTC
CASSVGTGEYEQYF
>.|.|TRBJ1-4|TRBV7-2
TGTGCCAGCAGCTTAGATCGGACAGACTTTGGAGAAAAACTGTTTTTT
CASSLDRTDFGEKLFF
>.|.|TRBJ2-1|TRBV27
TGTGCCAGCAGTTTCCGCCCCGGGGGTTCCTACAATGAGCAGTTCTTC
CASSFRPGGSYNEQFF
>TRBD1|.|TRBJ2-3|TRBV4-3
TGCGCCAGCAGCCATCTACACCCCGGGACAGGGAATACTTTTGCTAGCACAGATACGCAGTATTTT
CASSHLHPGTGNTFASTDTQYF
>.|.|TRBJ2-2|TRBV7-3
TGTGCCAGCAGCTTACGGTGGAGGGCCGGGGAGCTGTTTTTT
CASSLRWRAGELFF
>.|.|TRBJ2-2|TRBV11-3
TGTGCCAGCAGCTTAGACAGGTTTGCCACCGGGGAGCTGTTTTTT
CASSLDRFATGELFF
>TRBD2|.|TRBJ2-1|TRBV2
TGTGCCAGCAGGCCTCCCTGGGGGGGGAACAATGAGCAGTTCTTC
CASRPPWGGNNEQFF
>.|.|TRBJ2-3|TRBV3-1/TRBV3-2
TGTGCCAGCAGCCCCCTTGGGACTCCTACCCTTATGGATACGCAGTATTTT
CASSPLGTPTLMDTQYF
>.|.|TRBJ2-5|TRBV19
TGTGCCAGTAGTCCCGACTGGTCGCAGGAGACCCAGTACTTC
CASSPDWSQETQYF
>.|.|TRBJ1-5|TRBV19
TGTGCCAGTAGTATGAGGGAGTACCAGCCCCAGCATTTT
CASSMREYQPQHF
>TRBD1|.|TRBJ1-5|TRBV30
TGTGCCTGGGGGGACGGGACAGCCAAAGGGCCCCAGCATTTT
CAWGDGTAKGPQHF
>.|once|TRBJ1-2|TRBV4-1
TGCGCCAGCAGCCAAGAGGCAGGGGCGCTTTGGGGCTACACCTTC
CASSQEAGALWGYTF
>.|.|TRBJ2-2|TRBV5-4
TGTGCCAGTCAGGGCCTTAGGAACACCGGGGAGCTGTTTTTT
CASQGLRNTGELFF
>.|.|TRBJ2-7|TRBV4-3
TGCGCCAGCAGCCAAGATCATGGGGGGAGCTCCTACGAGCAGTACTTC
CASSQDHGGSSYEQYF
>TRBD2|.|TRBJ2-5|TRBV4-1
TGCGCCAGCAGCCAGTGGTGGGGGGGCCAAGAGACCCAGTACTTC
CASSQWWGGQETQYF
>.|.|TRBJ1-2|TRBV4-1
TGCGCCAGCAGCCAAGATTGGGGAGCCTATGGCTACACCTTC
CASSQDWGAYGYTF
>TRBD2|.|TRBJ2-3|TRBV6-5
TGTGCCAGCAGTTCCGCCGGGGGGGCGCGTAAAGATACGCAGTATTTT
CASSSAGGARKDTQYF
>TRBD2|once|TRBJ2-2|TRBV9
TGTGCCAGCAGCTTTACGGGGGGGAGGAACACCGGGGAGCTGTTTTTT
CASSFTGGRNTGELFF
>.|.|TRBJ2-1|TRBV29-1
TGCAGCGTCGCCGGACTACCAGAGACCTACAATGAGCAGTTCTTC
CSVAGLPETYNEQFF
>TRBD1|few|TRBJ1-1|TRBV5-5
TGTGCCAGCAGCCCCAGGGGGAGGACTGAAGCTTTCTTT
CASSPRGRTEAFF
>TRBD1|.|TRBJ1-1|TRBV5-6
TGTGCCAGCAGTTCTACAGGGGGCGCGGGTCGAAACACTGAAGCTTTCTTT
CASSSTGGAGRNTEAFF
>.|.|TRBJ1-1|TRBV14
TGTGCCAGCAGCCAAAGGGGGAGGGGAGGGAACACTGAAGCTTTCTTT
CASSQRGRGGNTEAFF
>TRBD1|.|TRBJ1-5|TRBV5-1
TGCGCCAGCAGCCCCGGGACAGGAAATCAGCCCCAGCATTTT
CASSPGTGNQPQHF
>TRBD1|.|TRBJ1-2|TRBV10-1
TGCGCCAGCAGTGAGTACCGGACAGGGGGGACCTATGGCTACACCTTC
CASSEYRTGGTYGYTF
>.|.|TRBJ1-2|TRBV11-1
TGTGCCAGCAGCTTACGACCCCGGGACATCTCCTATGGCTACACCTTC
CASSLRPRDISYGYTF
>.|.|TRBJ1-1|TRBV10-3
TGTGCCATCAGTGAGCTCCCCCGGGGCACTGAAGCTTTCTTT
CAISELPRGTEAFF
>TRBD2|.|TRBJ2-2|TRBV6-5
TGTGCCAGCAGGCGGCTAGCGGAGACCGGGGAGCTGTTTTTT
CASRRLAETGELFF